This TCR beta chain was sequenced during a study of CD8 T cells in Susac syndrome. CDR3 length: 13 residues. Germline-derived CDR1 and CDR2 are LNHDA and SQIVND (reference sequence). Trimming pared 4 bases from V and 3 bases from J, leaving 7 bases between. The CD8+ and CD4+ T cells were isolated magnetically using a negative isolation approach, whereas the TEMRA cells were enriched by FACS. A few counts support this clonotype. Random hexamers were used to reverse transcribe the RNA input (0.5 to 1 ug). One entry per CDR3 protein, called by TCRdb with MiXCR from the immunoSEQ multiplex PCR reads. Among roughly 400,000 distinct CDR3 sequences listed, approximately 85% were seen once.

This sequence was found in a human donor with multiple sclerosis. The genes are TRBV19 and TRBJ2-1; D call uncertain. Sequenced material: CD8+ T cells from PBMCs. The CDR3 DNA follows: TGTGCCAGTAGTAGCGGCTACTACAATGAGCAGTTCTTC. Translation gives CASSSGYYNEQFF. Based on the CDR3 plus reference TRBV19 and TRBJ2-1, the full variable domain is DGGITQSPKYLFRKEGQNVTLSCEQNLNHDAMYWYRQDPGQGLRLIYYSQIVNDFQKGDIAEGYSVSREKKESFPLTVTSAQKNPTAFYLCASSSGYYNEQFFGPGTRLTVL.